What follows are 23 T cell receptor beta chains derived from one specimen sequenced in a study of cytomegalovirus exposure and HLA in healthy donors. Amplification used 60 Vbeta primers and 13 Jbeta primers. Generated by immunoSEQ multiplex PCR, the TCRdb table keeps only in-frame clones and is missing some. Here the sample spans around 300,000 clones, about 66% being singletons. Specimen: PBMCs. All receptors derive from a female donor in good health and CMV-seronegative.

This clone has more than one count but fewer than ten. V usage is TRBV5-1 and J usage is TRBJ2-1; D remains unclear. The CDR3 sequence is 14 residues long. Germline CDR1 is SGHRS and CDR2 is YFSETQ. Deletions cut 6 bases from V and 0 bases from J, with 10 bases between. CDR3 nucleotides: TGCGCCAGCACTAAACCATCCTCCTACAATGAGCAGTTCTTC. Translated, it gives CASTKPSSYNEQFF. Supplemented by reference TRBV5-1 and TRBJ2-1, the full variable domain reads KAGVTQTPRYLIKTRGQQVTLSCSPISGHRSVSWYQQTPGQGLQFLFEYFSETQRNKGNFPGRFSGRQFSNSRSEMNVSTLELGDSALYLCASTKPSSYNEQFFGPGTRLTVL.

The V and J genes are TRBV6-6 and TRBJ2-6, with TRBD2 identical over 7 bases. The V gene end was trimmed by 8 bases and the J gene end by 0 bases; junction bases not matched to a gene: 4. CDR3 length equals 15 residues. Looked up from germline, CDR1 is MNHNY and CDR2 is SVGAGI (reference sequence). The CDR3: CASGGEGSGANVLTF. The CDR3 DNA follows: TGTGCCAGCGGGGGGGAGGGCTCTGGGGCCAACGTCCTGACTTTC.

This clone came up once. This chain links TRBV30 with TRBJ2-4; D might be TRBD1 (6 bases). In germline, CDR1 is GTSNPN, CDR2 SVGIG (reference sequence). The CDR3 consists of 15 residues. The germline V and J ends were trimmed by 0 bases and 6 bases, with 15 bases remaining between them. The CDR3 DNA is TGTGCCTGGAGTGTGGTCCGGACAGAGCTAAACATTCAGTACTTC. It is translated as CAWSVVRTELNIQYF.

The chain carries TRBV13 and TRBJ2-3; 9 positions agree with TRBD2. J lost 1 base, V lost 2 bases, and 10 bases had no gene match. The CDR3 is 18 residues long. Germline V gene sequence: CDR1 PRHDT, CDR2 FYEKMQ (reference sequence). In nucleotides, the CDR3 is TGTGCCAGCAGCTTAACCCTAGCGGGGAGCCGGGGCACAGATACGCAGTATTTT. Amino acids: CASSLTLAGSRGTDTQYF.

The chain employs TRBV10-1 and TRBJ2-3; 7 bases align to TRBD1. Trimming cost V 9 bases and J 9 bases; bases outside gene matches: 18. Germline CDR1 reads WNHNN; CDR2 reads SYGVQD (reference sequence). The CDR3 spans 15 residues. The CDR3 region has the DNA TGCGCCAGGAGCAGGGGGTTCAATAGGGCCCCAACGCAGTATTTT. Its protein product is CARSRGFNRAPTQYF.

The rearrangement links TRBV6-1 to TRBJ1-1; 12 bases map to TRBD1. Germline V gene data show CDR1 as MNHNS and CDR2 as SASEGT. The V and J ends lost 4 bases and 4 bases, in that order; junction bases with no gene match: 10. The length of the CDR3 is 17 residues. DNA for the CDR3: TGTGCCAGCAGTGTTGGGACAGGGGGCGCTACGGGCACTGAAGCTTTCTTT. It encodes CASSVGTGGATGTEAFF.

The V gene is TRBV13, the J gene TRBJ2-1; TRBD2 matches at 9 bases. V was pared by 5 bases and J by 2 bases, with 4 bases of the junction left unmatched. Germline V gene sequence: CDR1 PRHDT, CDR2 FYEKMQ (reference sequence). The CDR3 has 15 amino acids. CDR3 in DNA: TGTGCCAGCAGCGAGCGGGAGGTCGCCTACAATGAGCAGTTCTTC. Residues: CASSEREVAYNEQFF.

The rearrangement uses TRBV2 and TRBJ2-5; D is possibly TRBD1 (5 bases). The germline V and J ends were trimmed by 8 bases and 1 base, with 14 bases remaining between them. The CDR3 consists of 14 residues. Germline CDR1 SNHLY, CDR2 FYNNEI. CDR3 amino acids: CASGADKFQETQYF. As DNA, the CDR3 is TGTGCCAGCGGGGCAGATAAGTTCCAAGAGACCCAGTACTTC. Filled out from reference TRBV2 and TRBJ2-5, the complete variable domain reads EPEVTQTPSHQVTQMGQEVILRCVPISNHLYFYWYRQILGQKVEFLVSFYNNEISEKSEIFDDQFSVERPDGSNFTLKIRSTKLEDSAMYFCASGADKFQETQYFGPGTRLLVL.

The V gene is TRBV6-1, the J gene TRBJ2-5; TRBD1 aligns across 12 bases. The end of the DNA aligns better with TRBJ2-7, so the J call may be wrong. The length of the CDR3 is 14 residues. Germline values: CDR1 MNHNS, CDR2 SASEGT. The CDR3 reads CAGGTGGHSYEQYF. The CDR3 DNA follows: TGTGCCGGGGGGACAGGGGGCCACTCCTACGAGCAGTACTTC.

V usage is TRBV2 and J usage is TRBJ2-3; 12 bases fit TRBD1. This CDR3 has 17 residues. The germline V gene has CDR1 SNHLY and CDR2 FYNNEI. With V trimmed by 5 bases and J by 1 base, 7 bases remained unmatched. The CDR3 sequence is CASSLGTGGSGTDTQYF. CDR3 bases: TGTGCCAGCAGTTTGGGGACAGGGGGCTCGGGCACAGATACGCAGTATTTT.

J is TRBJ2-1 and V is TRBV11-3, with 10 bases matching TRBD1. The CDR3 length is 17 residues. Germline values: CDR1 SGHNT, CDR2 YENEEA. V gave up 1 base and J gave up 2 bases; unmatched junction bases: 5. CDR3: CASSLGPGTGAYNEQFF. The CDR3 DNA sequence: TGTGCCAGCAGCTTAGGACCCGGGACAGGGGCCTACAATGAGCAGTTCTTC.

The chain couples TRBV7-2 to TRBJ2-7, with D tentatively TRBD1 (6 bases). Germline values: CDR1 SGHTA, CDR2 FQGNSA. The germline V and J ends were trimmed by 5 bases and 0 bases, with 11 bases remaining between them. The CDR3 runs to 14 residues. The CDR3 here is CASSTPQGSYEQYF. CDR3 nucleotide sequence: TGTGCCAGCAGCACGCCACAGGGCTCCTACGAGCAGTACTTC. Full variable domain (remainder filled in from reference TRBV7-2 and TRBJ2-7): GAGVSQSPSNKVTEKGKDVELRCDPISGHTALYWYRQSLGQGLEFLIYFQGNSAPDKSGLPSDRFSAERTGGSVSTLTIQRTQQEDSAVYLCASSTPQGSYEQYFGPGTRLTVT.

The chain couples TRBV11-3 to TRBJ2-7; no definite D call. The V and J ends lost 4 bases and 2 bases respectively, with 9 bases between them. Germline-derived CDR1 and CDR2 are SGHNT and YENEEA. The CDR3 covers 13 residues. The CDR3 DNA is TGTGCCAGCAGCTATACTTATACCTACGAGCAGTACTTC. Translating gives CASSYTYTYEQYF.

This chain connects TRBV4-1 to TRBJ2-1, with 13 bases matching TRBD2. Germline values: CDR1 MGHRA, CDR2 YSYEKL. V shed 4 bases, J shed 6 bases, and the junction held 3 bases outside the gene matches. This CDR3 is built from 15 residues. The CDR3, as DNA: TGCGCCAGCAGCCCCGGGACTAGCGGGACCAATGAGCAGTTCTTC. Its protein product is CASSPGTSGTNEQFF.

This clone was seen only once. The rearrangement links TRBV11-2 to TRBJ2-7, with 10 bases fitting TRBD2. V was pared by 2 bases and J by 4 bases, with 5 bases of the junction left unmatched. The CDR3 is 15 residues long. Germline-derived CDR1 and CDR2 are SGHAT and FQNNGV. The CDR3, as DNA: TGTGCCAGCAGCTTAACCGGGACTAGCGTGTACGAGCAGTACTTC. It encodes CASSLTGTSVYEQYF.

This chain connects TRBV2 to TRBJ1-1; possibly TRBD1 for D (5 bases). The CDR3 length is 15 residues. Per germline, CDR1 SNHLY and CDR2 FYNNEI. V was pared by 3 bases and J by 3 bases, with 14 bases between. In DNA, the CDR3 is TGTGCCAGCAGTGACGGGGGGAAGTTGTACACTGAAGCTTTCTTT. Protein: CASSDGGKLYTEAFF.

The chain employs TRBV11-2 and TRBJ2-7, with a tentative D call TRBD2 (6 bases). The CDR3 extends over 14 amino acids. Germline assignment: CDR1 SGHAT and CDR2 FQNNGV. The V gene lost 3 bases and the J gene lost 3 bases, with 12 bases spanning the gap. In nucleotides, the CDR3 is TGTGCCAGCAGCTTGGCGGGAACCATCTACGAGCAGTACTTC. Protein sequence: CASSLAGTIYEQYF.

V usage is TRBV30 and J usage is TRBJ2-1, with D tentatively TRBD1 (6 bases). CDR1 is GTSNPN, CDR2 SVGIG, per germline (reference sequence). The CDR3 loop spans 14 amino acids. Trimming cost V 5 bases and J 2 bases, with 13 bases left between them. In DNA, the CDR3 is TGTGCCTGGGTTGGACAGTATCCCTACAATGAGCAGTTCTTC. Residues: CAWVGQYPYNEQFF.

This chain links TRBV5-1 with TRBJ2-3; no clear D. Germline V gives CDR1 SGHRS, CDR2 YFSETQ. Trimming left V 0 bases short and J 4 bases short, with 9 bases between. The length of the CDR3 is 14 residues. The CDR3 sequence: CASSLGRMSDTQYF. The CDR3 DNA is TGCGCCAGCAGCTTGGGTAGAATGTCAGATACGCAGTATTTT.

The chain recombines TRBV12-5 with TRBJ2-2; D is possibly TRBD2 (6 bases). Germline values: CDR1 LGHNT, CDR2 FRNRAP. This CDR3 has 14 amino acids. Between the trimmed V and J ends, which lost 1 base and 6 bases, there was a span of 9 bases. The DNA of the CDR3 is TGTGCTAGTGGTTTGGAGATAGCGGCCGGGGAGCTGTTTTTT. Translated: CASGLEIAAGELFF.

V usage is TRBV30 and J usage is TRBJ1-1, with a possible D match to TRBD1 (5 bases). Germline V gives CDR1 GTSNPN, CDR2 SVGIG (reference sequence). This CDR3 comprises 13 residues. Between the trimmed V and J ends, which lost 3 bases and 1 base, there was a span of 9 bases. The CDR3 coding sequence is TGTGCCTGGAGCCTAGACAGGAACACTGAAGCTTTCTTT. The encoded protein is CAWSLDRNTEAFF.

The chain couples TRBV10-3 to TRBJ1-1; 10 bases line up with TRBD1. Germline V CDR1 and CDR2: ENHRY, SYGVKD. V lost 2 bases to trimming and J lost 1 base; unmatched junction nucleotides: 7. CDR3 size: 17 residues. The CDR3 protein is CAISERQGASGNTEAFF. CDR3 sequence (DNA): TGTGCCATCAGTGAGAGACAGGGGGCAAGTGGGAACACTGAAGCTTTCTTT.

The genes are TRBV7-2 and TRBJ2-7; D gene uncertain. Germline V lookup: CDR1 SGHTA, CDR2 FQGNSA. The CDR3 covers 12 residues. Between the trimmed V and J ends, which lost 4 bases and 3 bases, there was a span of 7 bases. This chain's CDR3 is CASSSLSYEQYF. The CDR3, as DNA: TGTGCCAGCAGCTCACTAAGCTACGAGCAGTACTTC.